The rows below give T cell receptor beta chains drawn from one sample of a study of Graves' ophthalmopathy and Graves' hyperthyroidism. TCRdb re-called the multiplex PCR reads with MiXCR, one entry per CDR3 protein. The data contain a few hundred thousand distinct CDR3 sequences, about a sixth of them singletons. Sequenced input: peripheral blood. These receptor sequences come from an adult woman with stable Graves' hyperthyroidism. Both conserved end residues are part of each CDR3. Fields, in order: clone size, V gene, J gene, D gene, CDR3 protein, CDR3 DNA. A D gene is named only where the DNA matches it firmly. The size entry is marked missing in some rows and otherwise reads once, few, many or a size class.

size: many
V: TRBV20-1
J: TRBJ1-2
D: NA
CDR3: CSAREGGLRDYGYTF
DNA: TGCAGTGCTAGAGAGGGAGGGCTTAGAGACTATGGCTACACCTTC

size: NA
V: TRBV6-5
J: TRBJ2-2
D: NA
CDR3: CASSYRTFRGTGELFF
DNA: TGTGCCAGCAGTTACCGGACCTTCAGGGGCACCGGGGAGCTGTTTTTT

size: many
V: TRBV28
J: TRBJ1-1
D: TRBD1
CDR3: CASSPRTGSMNTEAFF
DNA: TGTGCCAGCAGTCCTAGGACAGGATCCATGAACACTGAAGCTTTCTTT

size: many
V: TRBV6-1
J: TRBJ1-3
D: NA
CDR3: CASSALGTSGNTMYF
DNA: TGTGCCAGCAGTGCCCTCGGGACTTCTGGAAACACCATGTATTTT

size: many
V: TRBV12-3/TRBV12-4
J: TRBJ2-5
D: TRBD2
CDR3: CASSFPGLAGREAQYF
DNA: TGTGCCAGCAGTTTCCCCGGACTAGCGGGAAGGGAGGCCCAGTACTTC

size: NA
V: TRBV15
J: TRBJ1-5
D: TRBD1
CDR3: CATSFRDRGLDQPQHF
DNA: TGTGCCACCAGCTTCCGGGACAGGGGGCTGGATCAGCCCCAGCATTTT

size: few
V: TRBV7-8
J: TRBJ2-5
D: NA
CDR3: CASSLGGGRETQYF
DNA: TGTGCCAGCAGCTTAGGGGGGGGCAGGGAGACCCAGTACTTC

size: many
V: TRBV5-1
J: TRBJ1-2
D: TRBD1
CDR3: CASSARDRDGYTF
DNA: TGCGCCAGCAGCGCCCGGGACAGGGATGGCTACACCTTC

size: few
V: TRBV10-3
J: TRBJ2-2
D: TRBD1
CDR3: CATSGETGQSGELFF
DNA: TGTGCCACCAGTGGCGAGACGGGACAGTCCGGGGAGCTGTTTTTT

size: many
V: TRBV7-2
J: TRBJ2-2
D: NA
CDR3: CASSLLRGELFF
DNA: TGTGCCAGCAGCTTACTTAGGGGGGAGCTGTTTTTT

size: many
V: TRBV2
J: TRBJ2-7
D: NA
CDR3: CASTSGPSSYEQYF
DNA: TGTGCCAGCACCTCGGGACCGAGCTCCTACGAGCAGTACTTC

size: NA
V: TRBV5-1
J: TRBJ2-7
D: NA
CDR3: CASSLGMRAGDEQYF
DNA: TGCGCCAGCAGCTTGGGTATGCGGGCAGGGGACGAGCAGTACTTC

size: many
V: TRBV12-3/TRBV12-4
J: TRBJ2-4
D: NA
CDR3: CASRDSGRTVGNIQYF
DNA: TGTGCCAGCAGGGACAGTGGGAGGACAGTAGGAAACATTCAGTACTTC

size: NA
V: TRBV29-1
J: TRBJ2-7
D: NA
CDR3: CSVQGGSYEQYF
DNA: TGCAGCGTTCAGGGCGGTTCCTACGAGCAGTACTTC

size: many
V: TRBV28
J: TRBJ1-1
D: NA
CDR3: CASSIIIGTEAFF
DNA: TGTGCCAGCAGTATCATTATCGGGACCGAAGCTTTCTTT

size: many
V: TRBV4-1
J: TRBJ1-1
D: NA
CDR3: CASSQDPHRWDTEAFF
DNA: TGCGCCAGCAGCCAAGACCCCCACAGATGGGACACTGAAGCTTTCTTT

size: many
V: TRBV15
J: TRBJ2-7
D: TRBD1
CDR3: CATSRDWDSSYEQYF
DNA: TGTGCCACCAGCAGAGATTGGGACAGTTCCTACGAGCAGTACTTC

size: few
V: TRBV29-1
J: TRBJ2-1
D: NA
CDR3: CSFEPGLGIGEQFF
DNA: TGCAGTTTTGAACCGGGACTGGGCATTGGTGAGCAGTTCTTC

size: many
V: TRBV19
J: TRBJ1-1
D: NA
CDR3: CASSMHNLNTEAFF
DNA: TGTGCCAGTAGTATGCACAACTTGAACACTGAAGCTTTCTTT

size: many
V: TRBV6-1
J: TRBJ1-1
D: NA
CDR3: CASRVWTEAFF
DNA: TGTGCCAGCAGGGTCTGGACTGAAGCTTTCTTT